This paragraph reports one T cell receptor beta chain. This sample was included in a study of cytomegalovirus exposure and HLA in healthy donors. The PCR employed 60 Vbeta primers together with 13 Jbeta primers. Sequencing was performed with immunoSEQ multiplex PCR; in TCRdb, only in-frame clones are kept and a portion is missing. The table records under 250,000 clones, around 78% of them present only once. The germline V gene encodes CDR1 SGHTA and CDR2 FQGNSA. The V gene lost 6 bases and the J gene lost 0 bases, with 15 bases spanning the gap. CDR3 length: 15 residues. This clonotype was sampled from a man in his thirties or forties in good health and CMV-seronegative. The sequenced material came from PBMCs. V usage is TRBV7-2 and J usage is TRBJ2-7; D is perhaps TRBD1 (6 bases). CDR3 loop: CASRTQGIGSYEQYF. The CDR3 DNA follows: TGTGCCAGCAGAACACAGGGTATAGGCTCCTACGAGCAGTACTTC. The entire variable domain, with the rest obtained from reference TRBV7-2 and TRBJ2-7, is as follows: GAGVSQSPSNKVTEKGKDVELRCDPISGHTALYWYRQSLGQGLEFLIYFQGNSAPDKSGLPSDRFSAERTGGSVSTLTIQRTQQEDSAVYLCASRTQGIGSYEQYFGPGTRLTVT.